The 9 T cell receptor beta chains below come from one sample, sequenced in a study of early T cells in non-severe SARS-CoV-2 infection. TCRdb recomputed calls from the 5' RACE reads with MiXCR, one row per CDR3 protein. The sample comprises 25,000 to 40,000 distinct CDR3 sequences, 4.7% of which are singletons, and 7.5% to 8.5% rests with the top ten. The sample taken for sequencing was whole blood. The receptors come from an adult who was a healthcare worker with PCR-confirmed SARS-CoV-2 infection or an uninfected control (not recorded which).

This clonotype has ten or more counts. This sequence joins TRBV3-1 and TRBJ1-2, with D possibly matching TRBD1 (6 bases). This CDR3 has 14 amino acids. Germline loops: CDR1 LGHDT, CDR2 YNNKEL (reference sequence). The V gene lost 5 bases and the J gene lost 2 bases, with 12 bases spanning the gap. The CDR3 here is CASSGGLRNYGYTF. The CDR3 bases are TGTGCCAGCAGCGGGGGGCTCAGGAACTATGGCTACACCTTC.

This clonotype was seen at least ten times. This chain connects TRBV12-3 or TRBV12-4 to TRBJ2-7, with 11 bases fitting TRBD2. Unmatched junction bases numbered 6, after V lost 6 bases and J lost 5 bases. CDR3 length equals 14 residues. This CDR3 is CASSFSGGADEQYF. The CDR3 bases are TGTGCCAGCAGCTTTAGCGGGGGGGCCGACGAGCAGTACTTC.

Ten or more counts support this clonotype. The V call is TRBV7-9, the J call TRBJ2-1; perhaps TRBD2 as D (6 bases). Germline values: CDR1 SEHNR, CDR2 FQNEAQ (reference sequence). The V end was cut by 5 bases, the J end by 10 bases, with 12 bases between. CDR3 length: 12 amino acids. The CDR3 is CASSPDYTEQFF. CDR3 coding DNA: TGTGCCAGCAGCCCGGACTACACCGAGCAGTTCTTC.

V and J are TRBV3-2 and TRBJ2-5; the table assigns TRBD2, which was not confirmed against the DNA. TRBV3-2 is flagged as a pseudogene. The CDR3 runs to 16 residues. CDR3 protein: CASSQSQRRVEETQYF. The CDR3 nucleotides read TGTGCCAGCAGCCAATCCCAGCGGCGGGTAGAGGAGACCCAGTACTTC.

With respect to this clonotype: This may arise from a read error, as a much more abundant clone is one base away. This rearrangement joins TRBV29-1 to TRBJ1-1; 7 bases are a match to TRBD1. With 8 bases clipped from V and 5 bases from J, the junction kept 11 bases outside the gene matches. This CDR3 contains 13 residues. Germline-derived CDR1 and CDR2 are SQVTM and ANQGSEA. The CDR3 DNA reads TGCAGCTCCGCAACAGGGGACGGTACTGAAGCTTTCTTT. Translation: CSSATGDGTEAFF.

There are many counts of this clonotype. The rearrangement links TRBV7-2 to TRBJ1-2; 7 bases are shared with TRBD1. The trim removed 3 bases at V and 12 bases at J, leaving 1 base unmatched. Germline V gene lookup returns CDR1 SGHTA and CDR2 FQGNSA. The CDR3 length is 10 residues. The CDR3 DNA reads TGTGCCAGCAGCTTTACAGGGGACACCTTC. Amino acids: CASSFTGDTF.

The chain is built from TRBV7-8 and TRBJ2-5; TRBD2 agrees at 10 bases. The CDR3 covers 16 residues. V was clipped by 1 base and J by 0 bases; unmatched bases: 2. Germline V CDR1 and CDR2: SGHVS, FQNEAQ. CDR3 residues: CASSLELAGNQETQYF. CDR3 coding DNA: TGTGCCAGCAGCTTAGAACTAGCGGGGAACCAAGAGACCCAGTACTTC. The full variable domain, its missing parts supplied by reference TRBV7-8 and TRBJ2-5, is GAGVSQSPRYKVAKRGQDVALRCDPISGHVSLFWYQQALGQGPEFLTYFQNEAQLDKSGLPSDRFFAERPEGSVSTLKIQRTQQEDSAVYLCASSLELAGNQETQYFGPGTRLLVL.

This clonotype was found many times. The chain combines TRBV20-1 with TRBJ2-2, with no clear D. Germline CDR1 reads DFQATT; CDR2 reads SNEGSKA (reference sequence). The germline V and J ends were trimmed by 4 bases and 4 bases, with 16 bases remaining between them. The CDR3 extends over 15 amino acids. The CDR3 is CSAKDVELGTGELFF. In nucleotides, the CDR3 is TGCAGTGCTAAGGATGTGGAATTGGGCACCGGGGAGCTGTTTTTT.

This clonotype was counted ten times or more. This sequence joins TRBV7-2 and TRBJ1-5; tentatively, D is TRBD1 (5 bases). In germline, CDR1 is SGHTA, CDR2 FQGNSA. V shed 5 bases and J shed 0 bases, with 14 bases lying between them. CDR3 length: 16 amino acids. The CDR3 reads CASSPGGADSNQPQHF. The DNA of the CDR3 is TGTGCCAGCAGCCCCGGCGGGGCCGATAGCAATCAGCCCCAGCATTTT.